What follows are 10 T cell receptor beta chains derived from one specimen sequenced in a study of blood T cell repertoires in COVID-19. The repertoire was sequenced with immunoSEQ multiplex PCR; TCRdb's copy has only in-frame clones and lacks some. The sample shows 110,000 to 150,000 clones, around 91% of them seen only once. Sample: peripheral blood. Receptor source: an older woman with active COVID-19.

The chain uses TRBV6-1 and TRBJ2-3; D is unresolved. This CDR3 region has 12 residues. Germline CDR1 and CDR2: MNHNS and SASEGT. V gave up 2 bases and J gave up 6 bases, with 6 bases separating them. The CDR3 DNA reads TGTGCCAGCAGTGAATCCGGTGATACGCAGTATTTT. Amino acid sequence: CASSESGDTQYF.

V gene TRBV5-8 combines with J gene TRBJ2-5; TRBD1 agrees at 10 bases. Trimming at V came to 2 bases and at J to 5 bases, leaving 6 bases not matched to a gene. Germline V gene lookup returns CDR1 SGHTS and CDR2 YDEGEE. The CDR3 is 15 residues long. CDR3 sequence (DNA): TGTGCCAGCAGCTTACGGACAGGGGGAACGGAGACCCAGTACTTC. Translated, it gives CASSLRTGGTETQYF.

The chain couples TRBV6-5 to TRBJ1-2; 7 positions match TRBD1. CDR1 and CDR2 (germline): MNHEY, SVGAGI. V lost 8 bases to trimming and J lost 10 bases; unmatched junction nucleotides: 13. CDR3 length equals 13 residues. The CDR3, as DNA: TGTGCCAGCCGCCTGGAGGGACAGCACGTCTACACCTTC. This translates into CASRLEGQHVYTF.

The chain is built from TRBV28 and TRBJ1-3, with D hard to call. Germline assignment: CDR1 MDHEN and CDR2 SYDVKM. V was clipped by 4 bases and J by 0 bases, with 13 bases between them. The CDR3 runs 16 residues. CDR3 sequence (DNA): TGTGCCAGCAGTTCAGCAGGAATGAGCTCTGGAAACACCATATATTTT. Residues: CASSSAGMSSGNTIYF.

The chain combines TRBV7-9 with TRBJ2-2; D is possibly TRBD1 (6 bases). The ends were cut back, 8 bases at V and 8 bases at J, with 15 bases in the middle. Germline V CDR1 and CDR2: SEHNR, FQNEAQ (reference sequence). CDR3 size: 13 residues. This chain's CDR3 is CASVLVGAGELFF. DNA of the CDR3: TGTGCCAGCGTCCTCGTGGGGGCTGGGGAGCTGTTTTTT.

The gene calls are TRBV28 and TRBJ1-1, with D possibly matching TRBD1 (6 bases). Germline-derived CDR1 and CDR2 are MDHEN and SYDVKM. The V and J ends lost 7 bases and 4 bases respectively, with 19 bases between them. The CDR3 runs to 15 residues. This CDR3 reads CASTRGGGRSTEAFF. DNA for the CDR3: TGTGCCAGCACCCGCGGCGGGGGGCGAAGCACTGAAGCTTTCTTT.

The chain is built from TRBV4-2 and TRBJ1-2, with 8 bases matching TRBD1. Germline CDR1 reads LGHNA; CDR2 reads YNFKEQ. This CDR3 has 18 amino acids. V dropped 2 bases and J dropped 0; count of bases not matched to a gene: 11. This CDR3 is CASSQRGQGPSANYGYTF. CDR3 DNA sequence: TGTGCCAGCAGCCAAAGAGGACAGGGTCCTTCCGCTAACTATGGCTACACCTTC.

The gene calls are TRBV30 and TRBJ2-1; unclear D gene. V lost 2 bases and J lost 5, with 22 bases in between. This CDR3 has 17 amino acids. Per the germline V gene, CDR1 is GTSNPN and CDR2 is SVGIG (reference sequence). The CDR3 region is CAWSRPGGPLFNNEQFF. The CDR3 DNA reads as TGTGCCTGGAGTCGGCCAGGTGGGCCCCTTTTTAACAATGAGCAGTTCTTC.

The gene calls are TRBV5-1 and TRBJ2-1; 11 nucleotides match TRBD2. The germline gives CDR1 SGHRS, CDR2 YFSETQ. V shed 1 base and J 7 bases; nucleotides not matched to a gene: 10. The CDR3 contains 17 residues. The CDR3 protein is CASSLSPLAGAWNEQFF. As DNA, the CDR3 is TGCGCCAGCAGCTTGTCGCCACTAGCGGGAGCTTGGAATGAGCAGTTCTTC.

The chain recombines TRBV10-3 with TRBJ2-1; D is perhaps TRBD1 (5 bases). V was shortened by 0 bases and J by 1 base, with 10 bases between the two germline ends. The CDR3 consists of 16 residues. From germline, CDR1 is ENHRY and CDR2 SYGVKD. DNA of the CDR3: TGTGCCATCAGTGAGTCGCAGGGATCGTCCTACAATGAGCAGTTCTTC. It yields the protein CAISESQGSSYNEQFF.